This T cell receptor (beta chain) derives from a study of T cell repertoires in cytomegalovirus infection. Study outcomes and limitations: Cumulative public TCR beta family frequency identified CMV carriers with the relevant HLA.

There are many counts of this clonotype. No antigen is known for it. Per germline, CDR1 SGHRS and CDR2 YFSETQ. The CDR3 contains 15 residues. The V and J ends lost 0 bases and 0 bases respectively, with 9 bases between them. One entry per CDR3 protein results from TCRdb running MiXCR on the reads. This table holds 110,000 to 150,000 distinct CDR3 sequences, roughly 32% found once. This receptor was identified in a human donor in good health (CMV status not recorded). Some clones in this sample may be carry-over from other donors' samples. The input for sequencing was CD8+ T cells from cultured PBMCs, taken from culture after CMV antigen stimulation. The chain is built from TRBV5-1 and TRBJ1-1, with D possibly TRBD1 on 5 matching bases. Here the CDR3 reads CASSLGWGMNTEAFF. The CDR3 bases are TGCGCCAGCAGCTTGGGGTGGGGGATGAACACTGAAGCTTTCTTT.